This T cell receptor (beta chain) stems from a study of CD4+ T cells in melanoma. General study findings and limits: CD8+ T cell, macrophage and B cell function reportedly correlated with neoantigen-specific CD4+ T cells. Neoantigen-specific CD4+ T cells in melanoma reportedly had diverse differentiation states.

Concerning this clone: What it recognizes is unknown.

Using immunoSEQ multiplex PCR, the repertoire was profiled, and TCRdb retains in-frame clones only, with some absent. The data show 15,000 to 20,000 clones, with about 80% seen just once and around 5.4% held by the top ten. CDR1 and CDR2 from the germline V gene are GTSNPN and SVGIG (reference sequence). V trimming: 4 bases; J trimming: 8 bases; junction bases outside the gene matches: 16. This CDR3 comprises 16 residues. The TCR sequence derives from a human donor with melanoma. This chain uses TRBV30 with TRBJ2-1; TRBD2 matches at 8 bases. Sample: cells from a culture (not recorded whether cultured in vitro). The CDR3 loop is CAWMPMGRGGVHEQFF. The CDR3 region has the DNA TGTGCCTGGATGCCGATGGGTCGGGGGGGCGTCCATGAGCAGTTCTTC.